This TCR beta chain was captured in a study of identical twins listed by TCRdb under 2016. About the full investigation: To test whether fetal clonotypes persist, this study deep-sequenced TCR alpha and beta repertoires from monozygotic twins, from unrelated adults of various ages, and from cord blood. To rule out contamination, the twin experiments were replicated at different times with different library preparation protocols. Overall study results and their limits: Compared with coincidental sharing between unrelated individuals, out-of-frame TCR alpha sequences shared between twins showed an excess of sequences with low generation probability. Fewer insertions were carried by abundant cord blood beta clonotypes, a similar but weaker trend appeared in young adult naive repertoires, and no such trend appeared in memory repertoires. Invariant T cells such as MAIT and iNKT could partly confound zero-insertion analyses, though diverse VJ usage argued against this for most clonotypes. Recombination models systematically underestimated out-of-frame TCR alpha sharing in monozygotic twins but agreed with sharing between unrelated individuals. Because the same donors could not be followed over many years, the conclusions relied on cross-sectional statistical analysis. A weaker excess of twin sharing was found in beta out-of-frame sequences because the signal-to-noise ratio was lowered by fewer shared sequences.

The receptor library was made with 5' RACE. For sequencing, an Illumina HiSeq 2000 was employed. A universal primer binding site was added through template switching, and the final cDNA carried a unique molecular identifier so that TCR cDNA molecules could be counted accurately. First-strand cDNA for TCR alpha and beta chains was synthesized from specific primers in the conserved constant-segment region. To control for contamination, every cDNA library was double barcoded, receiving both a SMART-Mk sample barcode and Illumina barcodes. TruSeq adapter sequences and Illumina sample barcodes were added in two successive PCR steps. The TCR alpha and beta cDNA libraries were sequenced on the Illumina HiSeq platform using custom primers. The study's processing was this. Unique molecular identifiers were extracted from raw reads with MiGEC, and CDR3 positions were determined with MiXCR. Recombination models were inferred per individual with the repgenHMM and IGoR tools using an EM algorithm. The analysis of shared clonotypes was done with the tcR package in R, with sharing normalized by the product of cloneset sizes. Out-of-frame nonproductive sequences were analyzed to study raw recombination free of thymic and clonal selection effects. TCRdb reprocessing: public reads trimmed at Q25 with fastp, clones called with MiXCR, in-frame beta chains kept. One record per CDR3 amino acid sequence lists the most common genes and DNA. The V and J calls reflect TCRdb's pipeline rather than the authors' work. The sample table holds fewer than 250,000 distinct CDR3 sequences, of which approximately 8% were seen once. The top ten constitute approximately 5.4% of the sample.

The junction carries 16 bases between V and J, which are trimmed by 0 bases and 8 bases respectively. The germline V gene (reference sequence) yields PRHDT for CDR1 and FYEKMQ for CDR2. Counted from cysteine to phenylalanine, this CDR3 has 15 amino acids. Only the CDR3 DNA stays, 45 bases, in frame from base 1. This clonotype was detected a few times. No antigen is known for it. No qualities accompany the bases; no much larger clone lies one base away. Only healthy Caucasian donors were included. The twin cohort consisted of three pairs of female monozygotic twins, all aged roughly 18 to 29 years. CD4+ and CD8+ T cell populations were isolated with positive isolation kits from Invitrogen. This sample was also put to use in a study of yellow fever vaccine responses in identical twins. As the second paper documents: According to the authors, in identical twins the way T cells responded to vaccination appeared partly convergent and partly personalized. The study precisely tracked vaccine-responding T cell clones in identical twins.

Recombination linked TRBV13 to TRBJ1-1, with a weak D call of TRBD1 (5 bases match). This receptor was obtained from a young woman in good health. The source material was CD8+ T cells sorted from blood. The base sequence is TGTGCCAGCAGCTTAGGGTCGGCAGGGAGTGTCGAAGCTTTCTTT. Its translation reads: CASSLGSAGSVEAFF. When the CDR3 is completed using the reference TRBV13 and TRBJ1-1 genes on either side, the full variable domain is AAGVIQSPRHLIKEKRETATLKCYPIPRHDTVYWYQQGPGQDPQFLISFYEKMQSDKGSIPDRFSAQQFSDYHSELNMSSLELGDSALYFCASSLGSAGSVEAFFGQGTRLTVV.